This T cell receptor (beta chain) was identified during a study of T cells after yellow fever vaccination. Using its own MiXCR run on the 5' RACE reads, TCRdb lists one record per CDR3 protein. The sample comprises about 130,000 distinct CDR3 sequences, roughly 10% of which are singletons, and roughly 40% rests with the top ten. This clonotype was counted at least ten times. Germline CDR1 is SGHRS and CDR2 is YFSETQ. V was pared by 1 base and J by 0 bases, with 10 bases between. This CDR3 is built from 15 residues. The source material was CD8+ T cells sorted from PBMCs, sampled on the day of the yellow fever booster vaccination. The V and J genes are TRBV5-1 and TRBJ1-1; tentatively, D is TRBD1 (5 bases). The TCR sequence derives from a man younger than 35 who received the YFV17D yellow fever vaccine. The CDR3 DNA is TGCGCCAGCAGCTTGTGGGGCGACATGAACACTGAAGCTTTCTTT. Amino acids: CASSLWGDMNTEAFF.